A single sample gave rise to the 21 T cell receptor beta chains below, sequenced in a study of blood T cell repertoires in COVID-19. TCRdb keeps only in-frame clones here, not all; method: immunoSEQ multiplex PCR. The profile shows about 230,000 clones, about nine tenths of them singletons. Sequenced: peripheral blood. These receptors came from a woman aged 55-75 years with acute or convalescent COVID-19.

Points on this clone: Additional DNA sequences in this sample encode the identical CDR3. The genes are TRBV19 and TRBJ1-1; possibly TRBD1 for D (5 bases). This CDR3 is built from 14 residues. CDR1 and CDR2 (germline): LNHDA, SQIVND (reference sequence). The germline V and J ends were trimmed by 5 bases and 0 bases, with 10 bases remaining between them. The CDR3 DNA is TGTGCCAGTAGTCGAGGACACTTGAACACTGAAGCTTTCTTT. Amino acids: CASSRGHLNTEAFF. The entire variable domain, with the rest obtained from reference TRBV19 and TRBJ1-1, is as follows: DGGITQSPKYLFRKEGQNVTLSCEQNLNHDAMYWYRQDPGQGLRLIYYSQIVNDFQKGDIAEGYSVSREKKESFPLTVTSAQKNPTAFYLCASSRGHLNTEAFFGQGTRLTVV.

This chain connects TRBV29-1 to TRBJ1-4; TRBD1 aligns across 7 bases. Germline lookup yields CDR1 SQVTM and CDR2 ANQGSEA. The ends lost 7 bases at V and 3 bases at J; junction bases unmatched: 11. The length of the CDR3 is 15 residues. The CDR3 sequence is CSARDRANANEKLFF. The CDR3, as DNA: TGCAGCGCCCGAGACAGGGCGAATGCTAATGAAAAACTGTTTTTT.

This rearrangement joins TRBV15 to TRBJ1-2; perhaps TRBD1 as D (5 bases). V lost 0 bases and J lost 6, with 14 bases in between. Germline CDR1 LNHNV, CDR2 YYDKDF (reference sequence). This CDR3 spans 15 amino acids. The CDR3 DNA follows: TGTGCCACCAGCAGAGATGTTGGCGGGGCCGATGGCTACACCTTC. It translates to CATSRDVGGADGYTF.

This clone was seen only a few times. The rearrangement joins TRBV19 to TRBJ2-7, with D tentatively TRBD2 (6 bases). The germline V gene encodes CDR1 LNHDA and CDR2 SQIVND (reference sequence). CDR3 length: 13 residues. V dropped 5 bases and J dropped 3 bases, with 11 bases sitting between them. The CDR3 is CASSVVGGYEQYF. As DNA, the CDR3 is TGTGCCAGTAGTGTGGTCGGGGGCTACGAGCAGTACTTC.

This chain uses TRBV27 with TRBJ2-7; 7 bases are a match to TRBD2. V lost 5 bases, J lost 2 bases, and 9 bases stayed unmatched. The CDR3 contains 15 residues. CDR1 and CDR2 from the germline V gene are MNHEY and SMNVEV (reference sequence). The CDR3, as DNA: TGTGCCAGCAGTCAGAGCCGGGACTACCCCTACGAGCAGTACTTC. Residues: CASSQSRDYPYEQYF.

The CDR3 DNA sequence: TGTGCCAGAAGGAGGCGGGAGCACACCGGGGAGCTGTTTTTT. It codes for CARRRREHTGELFF. The chain recombines TRBV5-3 with TRBJ2-2; 7 bases match TRBD2. TRBV5-3 is an ORF, and what it does is uncertain. Trimming removed 5 bases from V and 3 bases from J; junction bases left unmatched: 4. CDR3 size: 14 residues.

This chain links TRBV19 with TRBJ2-1, with 16 bases lining up with TRBD2. The CDR3 contains 19 residues. Germline V lookup: CDR1 LNHDA, CDR2 SQIVND (reference sequence). Losses at the gene ends were 5 bases for V and 4 bases for J; bases not matched to a gene: 11. CDR3 amino acids: CASSRGTSGRAGGYNEQFF. The CDR3 nucleotides read TGTGCCAGTAGTCGGGGGACTAGCGGGAGGGCCGGGGGATACAATGAGCAGTTCTTC.

V is TRBV14 and J is TRBJ2-5; 8 bases fit TRBD2. The V and J ends lost 2 bases and 7 bases, in that order; junction bases with no gene match: 6. Germline V lookup: CDR1 SGHDN, CDR2 FVKESK. CDR3 length: 14 amino acids. CDR3 sequence (DNA): TGTGCCAGCAGCCAAAGAACGCTAGCGGGGACCCAGTACTTC. Translating gives CASSQRTLAGTQYF.

This clone was recorded only once. The chain uses TRBV9 and TRBJ2-3; the match to TRBD2 covers 13 bases. The CDR3 has 19 residues. With V trimmed by 4 bases and J by 4 bases, 15 bases remained unmatched. Germline assignment: CDR1 SGDLS and CDR2 YYNGEE. In DNA form, the CDR3 reads TGTGCCAGCAGCACAAAACCGGGACTAGCGGGATCGGGGGCAGATACGCAGTATTTT. It is translated as CASSTKPGLAGSGADTQYF.

This chain connects TRBV24-1 to TRBJ2-1; 8 bases are a match to TRBD2. The CDR3 is 15 residues long. V lost 4 bases, J lost 7 bases, and 8 bases stayed unmatched. The germline V gene encodes CDR1 KGHDR and CDR2 SFDVKD. CDR3 sequence: CATSDPGLAWNEQFF. The DNA for the CDR3 is TGTGCCACCAGTGACCCCGGACTAGCTTGGAATGAGCAGTTCTTC.

This sequence joins TRBV7-2 and TRBJ1-1; 10 nucleotides match TRBD1. V lost 1 base, J lost 11 bases, and 7 bases stayed unmatched. This CDR3 spans 14 amino acids. The germline CDR1 and CDR2 sequences are SGHTA and FQGNSA. For the CDR3, the DNA is TGTGCCAGCAGCTTAGGGACAGGGGGTATGTCGGCTTTCTTT. Translated: CASSLGTGGMSAFF.

The CDR3: CASTKQQGSNQPQHF. Written as DNA, the CDR3 is TGTGCCAGCACCAAACAGCAGGGGAGCAATCAGCCCCAGCATTTT. The genes are TRBV28 and TRBJ1-5; possible D gene TRBD1, 6 bases. The CDR3 sequence is 15 residues long. With 7 bases removed from V and 1 base from J, the gap between germline ends came to 14 bases. The germline gives CDR1 MDHEN, CDR2 SYDVKM.

The chain links TRBV28 to TRBJ1-5; 9 bases are a match to TRBD1. The CDR3 length is 15 residues. After removal of 6 bases from V and 5 bases from J, the junction contained 8 bases not matched to a gene. Per the germline V gene, CDR1 is MDHEN and CDR2 is SYDVKM. In nucleotides, the CDR3 is TGTGCCAGCAGCCTGGGACAGGGAAACCATCAGCCCCAGCATTTT. Protein product: CASSLGQGNHQPQHF.

This chain connects TRBV7-9 to TRBJ1-2; tentative D call: TRBD1 (5 bases). CDR1 SEHNR and CDR2 FQNEAQ come from the germline V gene (reference sequence). This CDR3 spans 13 amino acids. V shed 4 bases and J shed 2 bases, with 8 bases lying between them. In nucleotides, the CDR3 is TGTGCCAGCAGCTCCGGACACAACTATGGCTACACCTTC. Its translation is CASSSGHNYGYTF.

J is TRBJ1-2 and V is TRBV16; tentative D call: TRBD1 (5 bases). The CDR3 is 14 amino acids. Germline lookup yields CDR1 KGHSY and CDR2 FQNENV. V gave up 3 bases and J gave up 3 bases, with 11 bases separating them. The CDR3 loop is CASSHTRVDYGYTF. The DNA for the CDR3 is TGTGCCAGCAGCCACACCAGGGTTGACTATGGCTACACCTTC.

The chain joins TRBV19 to TRBJ2-3, with 9 bases matching TRBD2. Germline V gene sequence: CDR1 LNHDA, CDR2 SQIVND (reference sequence). Germline trimming cut 4 bases from V and 4 bases from J; bases unmatched to any gene: 6. The CDR3 runs 15 residues. CDR3 sequence (DNA): TGTGCCAGTAGTAAACTAGCGGGTAACTCAGATACGCAGTATTTT. Translating gives CASSKLAGNSDTQYF.

This clone appeared a single time. The chain couples TRBV6-5 to TRBJ2-5, with 9 bases identical to TRBD2. V was pared by 5 bases and J by 7 bases, with 11 bases of the junction left unmatched. The germline CDR1 and CDR2 sequences are MNHEY and SVGAGI. The CDR3 spans 15 residues. CDR3 in amino acids: CASSQVAGEDGTQYF. The CDR3 DNA reads TGTGCCAGCAGTCAGGTAGCGGGGGAAGATGGGACCCAGTACTTC.

In DNA, the CDR3 is TGCGCCAGCAGCCTAGCGGGAGAACCTAACGTCCTGACTTTC. The encoded protein is CASSLAGEPNVLTF. The J gene is TRBJ2-6, the V gene TRBV10-2; 10 bases are a match to TRBD2. This CDR3 spans 14 amino acids. Germline values: CDR1 WSHSY, CDR2 SAAADI. Trimming removed 6 bases from V and 10 bases from J; junction bases left unmatched: 6.

In DNA, the CDR3 is TGTGCCAGCAGCATATCAACTAATGAAAAACTGTTTTTT. Translating gives CASSISTNEKLFF. This chain joins TRBV5-6 and TRBJ1-4; D ambiguous. This CDR3 has 13 amino acids. Trimming left V 4 bases short and J 0 bases short, with 4 bases between. The germline CDR1 and CDR2 sequences are SGHDT and YYEEEE. Drawing the rest from reference TRBV5-6 and TRBJ1-4, the complete variable domain is DAGVTQSPTHLIKTRGQQVTLRCSPKSGHDTVSWYQQALGQGPQFIFQYYEEEERQRGNFPDRFSGHQFPNYSSELNVNALLLGDSALYLCASSISTNEKLFFGSGTQLSVL.

The V and J genes are TRBV19 and TRBJ2-3; TRBD1 agrees at 8 bases. Per germline, CDR1 LNHDA and CDR2 SQIVND (reference sequence). J lost 3 bases, V lost 5 bases, and 10 bases had no gene match. The CDR3 is 16 amino acids. CDR3 loop: CASSAAGTGATDTQYF. As DNA, the CDR3 is TGTGCCAGTAGTGCAGCCGGGACAGGTGCTACAGATACGCAGTATTTT.

V gene TRBV6-5 combines with J gene TRBJ1-5; tentatively, D is TRBD1 (6 bases). This CDR3 comprises 12 residues. Germline CDR1 is MNHEY and CDR2 is SVGAGI. Deletions cut 6 bases from V and 15 bases from J, with 18 bases between. The CDR3 protein is CASRPSTGSLHF. CDR3 DNA sequence: TGTGCCAGCAGGCCTAGCACAGGGTCCCTGCATTTT.